This T cell receptor (beta chain) derives from a study of T cells in Graves' hyperthyroidism and ophthalmopathy. Uncontrolled infection, other autoimmune disease, pregnancy or lactation barred patients from enrollment. There were TCR beta CDR3 regions amplified from RNA transcripts. The HTBI primer set drove a first-round RT-PCR of the TCR CDR3. TCRdb used MiXCR to reprocess the multiplex PCR reads, holding one entry per CDR3 protein. The sample consists of 300,000 to 450,000 distinct CDR3 sequences, approximately 14% of them appearing once. This clonotype was recorded once. Antigen unknown. With a much larger clone just one base away, this may be a read error. The length of the CDR3 is 14 residues. Unmatched junction bases numbered 3, after V lost 4 bases and J lost 1 base. Germline loops: CDR1 ENHRY, CDR2 SYGVKD. Whole-study results and caveats: A model of 13 V-J features distinguished ophthalmopathy from stable hyperthyroidism. Most clonotypes expanded in thyroid above 0.001 were likewise present in blood.

Sequenced material: blood. The receptor was isolated from a woman aged 18-35 years with Graves' hyperthyroidism that later progressed to Graves' ophthalmopathy. The V and J genes are TRBV10-3 and TRBJ2-5, with 7 bases lining up with TRBD1. CDR3 sequence (DNA): TGTGCCATCAGTGGACAGGGTACCCAAGAGACCCAGTACTTC. It specifies CAISGQGTQETQYF.